The clone carrying this T cell receptor (beta chain) was detected many times. The data stem from a study of blood T cells in healthy people across ages. V was shortened by 0 bases and J by 0 bases, with 2 bases between the two germline ends. The CDR3 has 13 amino acids. In germline, CDR1 is SGHDN, CDR2 FVKESK. The total RNA that was extracted per sample amounted to at least 5.5 micrograms. It was with a sample-barcoded 5' primer and a J-beta primer mix that a second PCR of roughly 7 to 12 cycles was run. One entry per CDR3 protein results from TCRdb running MiXCR on the 5' RACE reads. The sample gives about 930,000 distinct CDR3 sequences, 25% to 35% of which show up once; about 10% is in the top ten. These same records also appear under a second study, on T cells of mothers and their children.

The chain combines TRBV14 with TRBJ2-5; D uncertain. Sequencing was carried out using blood. The TCR comes from a middle-aged woman in good health. The CDR3 nucleotides read TGTGCCAGCAGCCAAGAGTACCAAGAGACCCAGTACTTC. As protein: CASSQEYQETQYF.